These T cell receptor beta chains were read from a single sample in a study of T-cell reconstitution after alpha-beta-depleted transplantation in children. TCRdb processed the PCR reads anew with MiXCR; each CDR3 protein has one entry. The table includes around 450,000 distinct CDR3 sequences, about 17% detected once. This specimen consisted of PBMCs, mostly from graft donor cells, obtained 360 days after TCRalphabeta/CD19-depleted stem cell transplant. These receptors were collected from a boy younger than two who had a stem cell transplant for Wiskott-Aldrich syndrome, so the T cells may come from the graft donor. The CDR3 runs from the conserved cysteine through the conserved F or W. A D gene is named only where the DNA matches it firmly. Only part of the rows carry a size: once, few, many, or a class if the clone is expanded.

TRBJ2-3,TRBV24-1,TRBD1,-,TGTGCCACCAGTGATAAGGACAGGGTCGGTTCCACAGATACGCAGTATTTT,CATSDKDRVGSTDTQYF
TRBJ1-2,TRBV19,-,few,TGTGCCAGTAGGGACTCTACAGTAAAGCAGTATGGCTACACCTTC,CASRDSTVKQYGYTF
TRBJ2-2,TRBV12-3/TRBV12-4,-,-,TGTGCCAGCAGTGAGCTCAGGGTTACCGGGGAGCTGTTTTTT,CASSELRVTGELFF
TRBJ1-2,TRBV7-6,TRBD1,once,TGTGCCAGCAGCTTAGTGGGACAGGGATCTGGCTACACCTTC,CASSLVGQGSGYTF
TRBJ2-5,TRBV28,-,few,TGTGCCAGCAGTTATACAGGGTTCCGGGAGACCCAGTACTTC,CASSYTGFRETQYF
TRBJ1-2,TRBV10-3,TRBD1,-,TGTGCCATCCTGACAGGGAATCATGGCTACACCTTC,CAILTGNHGYTF
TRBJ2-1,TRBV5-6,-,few,TGTGCCAGCAGCTTAAAACTCCTTAGGGGCAATGAGCAGTTCTTC,CASSLKLLRGNEQFF
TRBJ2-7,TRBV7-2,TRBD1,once,TGTGCCAGCCGCTTCCGTGGGACAGTCTCCTACGAGCAGTACTTC,CASRFRGTVSYEQYF
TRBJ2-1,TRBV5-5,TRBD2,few,TGTGCCAGCAGTCGAGTCGGGACTAGCTTAGTTTGGAATGAGCAGTTCTTC,CASSRVGTSLVWNEQFF
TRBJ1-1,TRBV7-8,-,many,TGTGCCAGCAGCTTACGGGGGAACACTGAAGCTTTCTTT,CASSLRGNTEAFF
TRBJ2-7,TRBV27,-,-,TGTGCCAGCAGTTTAAAGACAGGGAGGTCCTACGAGCAGTACTTC,CASSLKTGRSYEQYF
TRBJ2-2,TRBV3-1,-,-,TGTGCCAGCAGTCTAGCGGGCAGGGGGCCGTCAGGCGGGGAGCTGTTTTTT,CASSLAGRGPSGGELFF
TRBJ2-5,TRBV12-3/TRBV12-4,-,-,TGTGCCAGCAGTTTTAAGGGAACCCAGTACTTC,CASSFKGTQYF
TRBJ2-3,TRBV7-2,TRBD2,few,TGTGCCAGCAACCCGGGACTAGTTTCAGATACGCAGTATTTT,CASNPGLVSDTQYF
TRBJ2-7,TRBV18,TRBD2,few,TGTGCCAGCTCACCAAAAGCTAGCGGGGGCTACGAGCAGTACTTC,CASSPKASGGYEQYF
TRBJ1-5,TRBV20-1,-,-,TGCAGTGCTAGAGGGACATATAGCAATCAGCCCCAGCATTTT,CSARGTYSNQPQHF
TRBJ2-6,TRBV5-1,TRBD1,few,TGCGCCAGCAGCCCAACCGGGACAGGATTCTCTGGGGCCAACGTCCTGACTTTC,CASSPTGTGFSGANVLTF
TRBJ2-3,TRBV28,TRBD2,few,TGTGCCAGCAGTTCCCCCCTAGCGGGACCAGGGGATACGCAGTATTTT,CASSSPLAGPGDTQYF
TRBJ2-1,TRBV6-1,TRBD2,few,TGTGCCAGCAGCCTCCCTAGCGGGGGTTCGGATGAGCAGTTCTTC,CASSLPSGGSDEQFF
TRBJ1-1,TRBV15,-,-,TGTGCCACCAGCGCCCACAGGAGGAACACTGAAGCTTTCTTT,CATSAHRRNTEAFF
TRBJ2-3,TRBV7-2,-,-,TGTGCCAGCAGCTTAGGTCCGAGACTGCCACAGGTTACGCAGTATTTT,CASSLGPRLPQVTQYF
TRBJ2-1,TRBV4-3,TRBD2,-,TGCGCCAGCAGCCCCGGGACTAGCGGGAGTTCCTACAATGAGCAGTTCTTC,CASSPGTSGSSYNEQFF
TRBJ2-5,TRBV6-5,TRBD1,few,TGTGCCAGCAGTTACTCAGGACAGGCCCTGGTAGAGACCCAGTACTTC,CASSYSGQALVETQYF
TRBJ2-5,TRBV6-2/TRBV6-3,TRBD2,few,TGTGCCAGCAGTGGGACTAGCGGGAGGACCGGCCAAGAGACCCAGTACTTC,CASSGTSGRTGQETQYF
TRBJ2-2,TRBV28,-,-,TGTGCCAGCAGTACCAGCTCGAACACCGGGGAGCTGTTTTTT,CASSTSSNTGELFF
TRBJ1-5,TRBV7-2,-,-,TGTGCCAGCAGCTTATCCAGCCATCAGCCCCAGCATTTT,CASSLSSHQPQHF
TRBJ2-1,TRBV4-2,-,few,TGTGCCAGCAGCCAAATTCTCAGGCCCCCTTGGAGCTCCTACAATGAGCAGTTCTTC,CASSQILRPPWSSYNEQFF
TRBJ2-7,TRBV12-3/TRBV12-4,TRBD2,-,TGTGCCAGCAGTTTAGCGGGACTATATTACGAGCAGTACTTC,CASSLAGLYYEQYF
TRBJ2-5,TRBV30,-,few,TGTGCCTGGAGACATAAAGGGGGGGGAGAGACCCAGTACTTC,CAWRHKGGGETQYF
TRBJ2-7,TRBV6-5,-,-,TGTGCCAGCAGTTACCGGCCGGTGGCCGGACTGGCAACCTACGAGCAGTACTTC,CASSYRPVAGLATYEQYF
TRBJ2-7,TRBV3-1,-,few,TGTGCCAGCAGCCTGTTGGGCCAGGGCCCAAGGACCTCCTACGAGCAGTACTTC,CASSLLGQGPRTSYEQYF
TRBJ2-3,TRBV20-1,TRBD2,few,TGCAGTGCCGTCAGACTAGCCATAGATACGCAGTATTTT,CSAVRLAIDTQYF
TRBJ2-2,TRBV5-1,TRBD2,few,TGCGCCAGCAGCAAGATGGGACTAGCGGTGACCGGGGAGCTGTTTTTT,CASSKMGLAVTGELFF
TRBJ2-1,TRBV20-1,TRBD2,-,TGCAGTGCTCAGGGACTAGCGGGAGGGCATGGGAATGAGCAGTTCTTC,CSAQGLAGGHGNEQFF
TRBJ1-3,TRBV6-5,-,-,TGTGCCAGCAGTTACTCTTGGGGCTCTGGAAACACCATATATTTT,CASSYSWGSGNTIYF
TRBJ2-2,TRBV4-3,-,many,TGCGCCAGCAGCCTGAGTAACCTCCTCACCGGGGAGCTGTTTTTT,CASSLSNLLTGELFF
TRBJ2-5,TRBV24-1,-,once,TGTGCCACCAGTGCGGAAGGGGAGCAAGAGACCCAGTACTTC,CATSAEGEQETQYF
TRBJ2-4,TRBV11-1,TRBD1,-,TGTGCCAGCAGCGTGTTCCGGTGGGACAGGGGCCTCCCCCTATCCAAAAACATTCAGTACTTC,CASSVFRWDRGLPLSKNIQYF
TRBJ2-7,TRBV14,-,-,TGTGCCAGCAGATCCCGGGACACCTACGAGCAGTACTTC,CASRSRDTYEQYF
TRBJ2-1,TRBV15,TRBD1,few,TGTGCCACCAGCGCGAGCAGGGGGCGCAAAATCTACAATGAGCAGTTCTTC,CATSASRGRKIYNEQFF
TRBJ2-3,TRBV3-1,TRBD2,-,TGTGCCAGCAGCCTAACCCCGATACTAGCGGGAGATTCAGATACGCAGTATTTT,CASSLTPILAGDSDTQYF
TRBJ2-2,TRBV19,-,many,TGTGCCAGCAGCACAAGTGGAGGCGGGGAGCTGTTTTTT,CASSTSGGGELFF
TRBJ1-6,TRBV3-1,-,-,TGTGCCAGCAGCTCTACGACGGGGGAGGCACCCCTCCACTTT,CASSSTTGEAPLHF
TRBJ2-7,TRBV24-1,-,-,TGTGCCACCCGTTATAATATGGGCTACGAGCAGTACTTC,CATRYNMGYEQYF
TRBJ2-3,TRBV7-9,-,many,TGTGCCAGCAGCTTAGTTCTAGGGACCCTCCGAGATACGCAGTATTTT,CASSLVLGTLRDTQYF
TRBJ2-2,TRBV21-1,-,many,TGTGCCAGCAGCGGTGACCGGGGCGGGGAGCTGTTTTTT,CASSGDRGGELFF
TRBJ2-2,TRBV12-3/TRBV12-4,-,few,TGTGCCACACGCAGGATTAACACCGGGGAGCTGTTTTTT,CATRRINTGELFF
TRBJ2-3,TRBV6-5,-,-,TGTGCCAGCAGTTACCGGGACCCCCGCACAGATACGCAGTATTTT,CASSYRDPRTDTQYF
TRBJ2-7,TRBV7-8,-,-,TGTGCCAGCAGCTTAGCGCCCCGGGGCGCCCCCTACGAGCAGTACTTC,CASSLAPRGAPYEQYF
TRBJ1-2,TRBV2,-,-,TGTGCCAGCAGTGAAAGTCAGAACTATGGCTACACCTTC,CASSESQNYGYTF
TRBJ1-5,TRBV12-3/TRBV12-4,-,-,TGTGCCAGCAGTTTAACCCAGCCCCAGCATTTT,CASSLTQPQHF
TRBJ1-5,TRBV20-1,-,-,TGCAGTGCCCGAAGAGCTGGGAGCAATCAGCCCCAGCATTTT,CSARRAGSNQPQHF
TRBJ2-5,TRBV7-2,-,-,TGTGCCAGCAGCTTAACCGGGAAGAGACAAGAGACCCAGTACTTC,CASSLTGKRQETQYF
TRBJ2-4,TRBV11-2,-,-,TGTGCCAGCAGCCGCGGGACTTCCAAAAACATTCAGTACTTC,CASSRGTSKNIQYF
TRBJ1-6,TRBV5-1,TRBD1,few,TGCGCCAGCAGCTTGGACCAGGGGGAGGGTTCACCCCTCCACTTT,CASSLDQGEGSPLHF
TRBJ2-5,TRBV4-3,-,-,TGCGCCAGCAGCCACCGACACCAAGAGACCCAGTACTTC,CASSHRHQETQYF
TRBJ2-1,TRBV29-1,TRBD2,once,TGCAGCGTTGAAGTAAGGAGCGGGGGCCTTAGCTCCTACAATGAGCAGTTCTTC,CSVEVRSGGLSSYNEQFF
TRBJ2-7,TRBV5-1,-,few,TGCGCCAGCAGCCCACGGCCACCCCGGGACGAGCAGTACTTC,CASSPRPPRDEQYF
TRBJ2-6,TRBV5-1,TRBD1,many,TGCGCCAGCAGCTCCGGGACAGGGCCCTCTGGGGCCAACGTCCTGACTTTC,CASSSGTGPSGANVLTF
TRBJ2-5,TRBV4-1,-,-,TGCGCCAGCAGCCAAGATCTTCAGATGTGCGGGACTGAGAGGGGGGAGACCCAGTACTTC,CASSQDLQMCGTERGETQYF